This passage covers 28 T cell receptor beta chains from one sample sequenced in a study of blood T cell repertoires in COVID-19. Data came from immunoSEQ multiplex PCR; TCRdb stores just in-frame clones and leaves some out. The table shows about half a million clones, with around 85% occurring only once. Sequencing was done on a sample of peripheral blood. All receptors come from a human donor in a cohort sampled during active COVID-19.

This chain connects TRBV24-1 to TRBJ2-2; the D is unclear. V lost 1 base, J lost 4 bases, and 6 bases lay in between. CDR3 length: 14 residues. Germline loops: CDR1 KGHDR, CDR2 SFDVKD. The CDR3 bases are TGTGCCACCAGTGATTTCCCCCGCACCGGGGAGCTGTTTTTT. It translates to CATSDFPRTGELFF.

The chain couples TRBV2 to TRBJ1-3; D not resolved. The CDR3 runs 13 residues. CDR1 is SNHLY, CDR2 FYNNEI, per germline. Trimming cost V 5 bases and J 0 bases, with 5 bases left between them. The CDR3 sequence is CASSRSSGNTIYF. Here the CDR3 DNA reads TGTGCCAGCAGTAGGAGCTCTGGAAACACCATATATTTT. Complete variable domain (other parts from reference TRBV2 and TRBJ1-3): EPEVTQTPSHQVTQMGQEVILRCVPISNHLYFYWYRQILGQKVEFLVSFYNNEISEKSEIFDDQFSVERPDGSNFTLKIRSTKLEDSAMYFCASSRSSGNTIYFGEGSWLTVV.

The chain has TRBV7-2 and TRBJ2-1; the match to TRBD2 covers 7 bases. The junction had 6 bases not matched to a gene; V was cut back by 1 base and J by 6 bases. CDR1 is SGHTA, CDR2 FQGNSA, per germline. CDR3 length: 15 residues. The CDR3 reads CASSLDERGSNEQFF. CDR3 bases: TGTGCCAGCAGCTTAGACGAGCGCGGGAGCAATGAGCAGTTCTTC.

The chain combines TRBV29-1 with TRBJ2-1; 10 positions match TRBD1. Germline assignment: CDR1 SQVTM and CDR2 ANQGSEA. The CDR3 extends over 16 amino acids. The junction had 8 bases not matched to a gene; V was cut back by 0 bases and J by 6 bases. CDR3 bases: TGCAGCGTTGAAGATCGAGGGACAGGGGCCGGCAATGAGCAGTTCTTC. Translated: CSVEDRGTGAGNEQFF.

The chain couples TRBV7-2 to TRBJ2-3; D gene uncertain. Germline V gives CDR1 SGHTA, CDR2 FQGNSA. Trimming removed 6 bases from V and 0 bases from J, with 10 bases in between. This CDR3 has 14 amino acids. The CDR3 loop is CASSPLQSTDTQYF. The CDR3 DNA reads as TGTGCCAGCAGTCCTCTCCAGAGCACAGATACGCAGTATTTT.

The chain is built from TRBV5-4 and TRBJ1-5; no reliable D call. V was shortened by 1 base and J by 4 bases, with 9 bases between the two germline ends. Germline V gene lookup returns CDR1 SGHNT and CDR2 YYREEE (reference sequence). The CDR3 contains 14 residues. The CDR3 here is CASSLSGPNQPQHF. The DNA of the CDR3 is TGTGCCAGCAGCTTGAGCGGACCTAATCAGCCCCAGCATTTT.

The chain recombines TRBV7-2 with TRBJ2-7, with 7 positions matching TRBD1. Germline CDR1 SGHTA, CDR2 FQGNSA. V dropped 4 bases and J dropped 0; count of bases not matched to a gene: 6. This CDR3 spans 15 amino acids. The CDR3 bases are TGTGCCAGCAGCTCCTCCGGGACAGCCTCCTACGAGCAGTACTTC. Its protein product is CASSSSGTASYEQYF.

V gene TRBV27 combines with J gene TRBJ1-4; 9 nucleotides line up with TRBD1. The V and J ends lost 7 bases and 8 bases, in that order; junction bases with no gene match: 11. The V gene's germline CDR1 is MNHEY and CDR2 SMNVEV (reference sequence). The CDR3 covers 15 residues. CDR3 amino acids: CASTSWGQGGEKLFF. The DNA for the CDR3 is TGTGCCAGCACCTCGTGGGGACAGGGTGGGGAAAAACTGTTTTTT.

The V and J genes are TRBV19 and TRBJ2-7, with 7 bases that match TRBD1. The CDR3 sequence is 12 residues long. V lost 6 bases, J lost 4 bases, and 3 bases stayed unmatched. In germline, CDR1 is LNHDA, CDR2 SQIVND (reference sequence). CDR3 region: CASSLQGYEQYF. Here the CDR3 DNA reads TGTGCCAGTAGCCTACAGGGGTACGAGCAGTACTTC.

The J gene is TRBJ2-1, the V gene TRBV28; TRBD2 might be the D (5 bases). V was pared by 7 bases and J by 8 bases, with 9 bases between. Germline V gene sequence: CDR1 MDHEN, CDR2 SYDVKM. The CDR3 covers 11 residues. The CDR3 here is CASTQRDEQFF. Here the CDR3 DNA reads TGTGCCAGCACCCAGAGGGATGAGCAGTTCTTC.

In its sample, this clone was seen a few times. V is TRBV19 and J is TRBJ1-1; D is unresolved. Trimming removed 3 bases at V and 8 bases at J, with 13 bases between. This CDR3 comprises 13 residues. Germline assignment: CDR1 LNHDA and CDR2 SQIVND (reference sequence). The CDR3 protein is CASSMRELTEAFF. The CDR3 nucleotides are TGTGCCAGTAGTATGAGGGAGCTAACCGAAGCTTTCTTT.

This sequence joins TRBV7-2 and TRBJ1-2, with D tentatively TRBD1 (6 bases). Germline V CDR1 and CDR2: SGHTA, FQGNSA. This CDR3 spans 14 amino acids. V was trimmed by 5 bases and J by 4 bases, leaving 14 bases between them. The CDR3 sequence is CASSQRTESYGYTF. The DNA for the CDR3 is TGTGCCAGCAGCCAACGGACAGAATCCTATGGCTACACCTTC.

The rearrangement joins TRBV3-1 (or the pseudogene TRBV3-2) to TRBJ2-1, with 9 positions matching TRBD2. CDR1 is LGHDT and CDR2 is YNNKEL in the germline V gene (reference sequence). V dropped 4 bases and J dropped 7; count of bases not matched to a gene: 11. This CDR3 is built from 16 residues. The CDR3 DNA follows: TGTGCCAGCAGCCGTCCCCGGCGGGAGGGTACTAATGAGCAGTTCTTC. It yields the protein CASSRPRREGTNEQFF.

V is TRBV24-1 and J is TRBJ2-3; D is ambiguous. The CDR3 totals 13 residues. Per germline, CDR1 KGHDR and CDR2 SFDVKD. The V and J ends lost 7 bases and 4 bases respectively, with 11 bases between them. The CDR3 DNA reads TGTGCCACCAGCGTTTCCTATTCAGATACGCAGTATTTT. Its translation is CATSVSYSDTQYF.

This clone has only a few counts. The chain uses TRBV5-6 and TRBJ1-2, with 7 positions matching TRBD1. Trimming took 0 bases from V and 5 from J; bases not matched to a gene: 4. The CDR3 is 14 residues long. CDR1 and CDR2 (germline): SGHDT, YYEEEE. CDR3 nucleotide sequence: TGTGCCAGCAGCTTGGGCGACAGGGAGTATGGCTACACCTTC. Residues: CASSLGDREYGYTF.

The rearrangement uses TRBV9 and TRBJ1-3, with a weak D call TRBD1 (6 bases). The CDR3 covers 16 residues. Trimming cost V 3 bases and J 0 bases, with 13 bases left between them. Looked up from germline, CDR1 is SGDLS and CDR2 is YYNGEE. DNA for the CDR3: TGTGCCAGCAGCGCCGCAGGGGCCTCCTCTGGAAACACCATATATTTT. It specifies CASSAAGASSGNTIYF.

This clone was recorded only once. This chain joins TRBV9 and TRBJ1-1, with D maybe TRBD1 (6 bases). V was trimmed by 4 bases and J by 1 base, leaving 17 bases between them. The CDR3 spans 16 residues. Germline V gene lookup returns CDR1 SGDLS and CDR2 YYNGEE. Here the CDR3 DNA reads TGTGCCAGCAGCCCTCGCCTTGGGGGCGGGAACACTGAAGCTTTCTTT. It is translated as CASSPRLGGGNTEAFF.

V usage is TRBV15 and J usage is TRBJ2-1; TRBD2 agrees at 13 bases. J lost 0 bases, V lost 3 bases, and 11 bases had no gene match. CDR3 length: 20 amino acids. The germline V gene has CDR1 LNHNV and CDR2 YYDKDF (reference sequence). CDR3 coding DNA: TGTGCCACCAGCAGTTCCCCCGGGAGACTAGCGGGAGGCTCCTACAATGAGCAGTTCTTC. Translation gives CATSSSPGRLAGGSYNEQFF.

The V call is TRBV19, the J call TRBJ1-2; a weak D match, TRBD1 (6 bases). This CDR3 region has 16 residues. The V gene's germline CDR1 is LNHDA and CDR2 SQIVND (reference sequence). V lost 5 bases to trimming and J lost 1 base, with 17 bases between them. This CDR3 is CASSPNRQEFNYGYTF. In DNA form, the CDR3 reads TGTGCCAGTAGTCCCAACCGACAGGAATTTAACTATGGCTACACCTTC.

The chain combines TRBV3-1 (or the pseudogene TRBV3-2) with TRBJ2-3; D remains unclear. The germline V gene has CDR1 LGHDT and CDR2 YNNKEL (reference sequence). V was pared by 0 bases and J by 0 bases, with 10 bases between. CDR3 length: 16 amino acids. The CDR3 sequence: CASSQDLAGSTDTQYF. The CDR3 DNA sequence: TGTGCCAGCAGCCAAGATCTGGCAGGTAGCACAGATACGCAGTATTTT.

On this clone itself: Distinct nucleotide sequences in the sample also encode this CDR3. CDR3 bases: TGTGCCAGCAGCCTTTCCTACGAGCAGTACTTC. Protein product: CASSLSYEQYF. V and J are TRBV7-9 and TRBJ2-7; D gene unclear. This CDR3 region has 11 residues. The V end was cut by 5 bases, the J end by 1 base, with 3 bases between. Germline V lookup: CDR1 SEHNR, CDR2 FQNEAQ (reference sequence).

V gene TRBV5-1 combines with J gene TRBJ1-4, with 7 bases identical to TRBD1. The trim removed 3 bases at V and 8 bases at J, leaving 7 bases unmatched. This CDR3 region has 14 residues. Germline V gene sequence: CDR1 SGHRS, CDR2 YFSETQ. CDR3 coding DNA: TGCGCCAGCAGCTCCTCAGGGGGAAAAGAAAAACTGTTTTTT. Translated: CASSSSGGKEKLFF.

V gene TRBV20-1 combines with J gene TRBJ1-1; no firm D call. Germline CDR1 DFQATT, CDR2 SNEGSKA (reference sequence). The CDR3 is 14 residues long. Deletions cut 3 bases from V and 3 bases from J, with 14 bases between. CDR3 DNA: TGCAGTGCTAGTCCAAGGCGGTTATACACTGAAGCTTTCTTT. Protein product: CSASPRRLYTEAFF.

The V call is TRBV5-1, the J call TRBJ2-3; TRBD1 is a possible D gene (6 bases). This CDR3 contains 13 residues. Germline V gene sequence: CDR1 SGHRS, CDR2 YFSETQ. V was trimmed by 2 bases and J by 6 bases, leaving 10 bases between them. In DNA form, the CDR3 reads TGCGCCAGCAGCTTACAGGGCGGGGATACGCAGTATTTT. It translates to CASSLQGGDTQYF.

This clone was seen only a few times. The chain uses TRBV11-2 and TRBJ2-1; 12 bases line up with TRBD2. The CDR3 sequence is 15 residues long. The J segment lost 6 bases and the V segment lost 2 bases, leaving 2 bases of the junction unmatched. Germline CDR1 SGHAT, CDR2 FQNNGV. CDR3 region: CASSLRLAGANEQFF. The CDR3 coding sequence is TGTGCCAGCAGCTTACGACTAGCGGGAGCCAATGAGCAGTTCTTC.

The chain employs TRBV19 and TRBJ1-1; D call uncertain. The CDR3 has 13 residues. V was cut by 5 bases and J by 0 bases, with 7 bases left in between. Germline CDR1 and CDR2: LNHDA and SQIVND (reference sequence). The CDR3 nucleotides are TGTGCCAGTAGTTCACAGATGAACACTGAAGCTTTCTTT. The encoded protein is CASSSQMNTEAFF.

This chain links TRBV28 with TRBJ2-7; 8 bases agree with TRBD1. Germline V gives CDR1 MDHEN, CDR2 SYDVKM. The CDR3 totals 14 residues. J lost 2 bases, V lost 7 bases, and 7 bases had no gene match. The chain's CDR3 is CASTLDRGPYEQYF. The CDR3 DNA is TGTGCCAGCACTCTCGACAGGGGACCCTACGAGCAGTACTTC.

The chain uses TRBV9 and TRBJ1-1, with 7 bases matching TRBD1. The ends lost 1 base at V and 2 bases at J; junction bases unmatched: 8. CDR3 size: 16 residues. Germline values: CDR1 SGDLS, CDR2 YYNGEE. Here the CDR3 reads CASSVLRTGENTEAFF. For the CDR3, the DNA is TGTGCCAGCAGCGTACTAAGGACAGGAGAAAACACTGAAGCTTTCTTT.